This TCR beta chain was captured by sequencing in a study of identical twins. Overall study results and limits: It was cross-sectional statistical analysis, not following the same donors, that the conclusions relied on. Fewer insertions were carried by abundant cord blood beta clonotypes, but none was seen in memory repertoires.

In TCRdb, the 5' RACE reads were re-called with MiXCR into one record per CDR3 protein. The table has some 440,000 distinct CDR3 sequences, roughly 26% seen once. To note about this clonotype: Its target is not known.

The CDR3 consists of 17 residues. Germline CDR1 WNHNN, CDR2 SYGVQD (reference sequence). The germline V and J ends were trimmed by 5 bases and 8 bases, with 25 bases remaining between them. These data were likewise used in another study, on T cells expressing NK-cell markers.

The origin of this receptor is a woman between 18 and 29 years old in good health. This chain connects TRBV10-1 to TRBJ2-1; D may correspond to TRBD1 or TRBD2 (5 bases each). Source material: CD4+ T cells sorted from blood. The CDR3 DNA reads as TGCGCCAGCAGTTCCCGTATGACCGGGACCCAACGGGATGAGCAGTTCTTC. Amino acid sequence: CASSSRMTGTQRDEQFF.